The clone carrying this TCR beta chain was recorded a few times. Its antigen is not identified. This record comes from a study of vaccination effects on CD4 cells after COVID-19. The CDR3 has 13 residues. The V end lost 6 bases, the J end lost 0 bases, and 8 bases lay between the germline ends. Germline assignment: CDR1 LNHDA and CDR2 SQIVND (reference sequence). Study results and caveats: By a late point after vaccination, infection- and vaccine-induced clones had shrunk markedly through clonal contraction. In the study, convalescent patients were few, and early post-infection timepoints were absent.

Antigen-specific CD4+ T cells were first expanded with viral peptide pools by the ViraFEST assay and only then sequenced. Cells that had been cultured for roughly eleven days were the source of isolated CD4+ T cells. This individual tested PCR-positive for SARS-CoV-2 infection between March and December 2020. The authors exchanged half the medium for IL-2 medium on days 3 and 7. Generated by immunoSEQ multiplex PCR, the TCRdb table keeps only in-frame clones and is missing some. This repertoire shows around 40,000 clones, about three quarters found once; its top ten account for roughly 29%. This receptor was obtained from a human donor who had a prior SARS-CoV-2 infection. The chain recombines TRBV19 with TRBJ1-1; TRBD1 might be the D (5 bases). The sequencing used CD4+ T cells from PBMCs cultured with a peptide pool, collected before COVID-19 vaccination. The CDR3 nucleotides read TGTGCCAGTAGCGGACAAGTGAACACTGAAGCTTTCTTT. Amino acid sequence: CASSGQVNTEAFF.